This T cell receptor (beta chain) is drawn from a study of cytomegalovirus exposure and HLA in healthy donors. Per germline, CDR1 MDHEN and CDR2 SYDVKM. The germline V and J ends were trimmed by 6 bases and 5 bases, with 13 bases remaining between them. This CDR3 contains 13 residues. A multiplex PCR was run with 60 Vbeta primers and 13 Jbeta primers. Produced via immunoSEQ multiplex PCR; TCRdb's table is partial and in-frame only. The repertoire table contains about 200,000 clones. General observations from the study: Later analysis reportedly placed an Asian-associated ancestry cluster below the roughly 700-donor mean in N-insertions. Several of the most significant clusters appeared linked to common viral pathogens, based on a later analysis.

Comment on this clone: Its antigen is not known.

V usage is TRBV28 and J usage is TRBJ2-5; D unresolved. Sequences were obtained from PBMCs. The clonotype comes from a boy aged 10-17 years in good health and CMV-seronegative. DNA of the CDR3: TGTGCCAGCAGCTCTGTTCCTAGGGAGACCCAGTACTTC. Translation: CASSSVPRETQYF.